One TCR beta chain is described in this entry. These data originate in a study of spatial heterogeneity in lung cancer. Study-wide context: The study consistently detected more beta-chain than alpha-chain sequences.

The CDR3 sequence is 14 residues long. V was clipped by 7 bases and J by 2 bases; unmatched bases: 6. CDR1 is MNHNY, CDR2 SVGAGI, per germline (reference sequence). A distinct unique molecular identifier was carried by each TCR cDNA molecule. TCRdb used MiXCR to reprocess the 5' RACE reads, holding one entry per CDR3 protein. The top ten hold just over 25% of the sample, which has some 40,000 distinct CDR3 sequences, around 5.2% seen once. The time point here: sample taken at primary tumor resection. The donors, about 74 patients with untreated early-stage non-small cell lung cancer, provided the samples. In each case, whole RNA from tumor, nontumor lung or frozen PBMC was sequenced unsorted.

The sequencing used PBMCs, collected at surgery. The TCR sequence derives from a female donor with early-stage non-small cell lung cancer. The chain employs TRBV6-6 and TRBJ2-7; 9 bases map to TRBD2. This CDR3 reads CASTLSGGPYEQYF. CDR3 in DNA: TGTGCCAGCACTCTTAGCGGGGGACCCTACGAGCAGTACTTC.